A selection of T cell receptor beta chains follows, all from one sample in a study of long-term antiretroviral therapy in people with HIV. TCRdb's table, derived via immunoSEQ multiplex PCR, lists solely in-frame clones and lacks some. The table includes roughly 19,000 clones, approximately 86% detected once. Sequencing was performed on unsorted PBMCs, taken around 2.4 years after starting antiretroviral therapy. The receptors were gathered from a man in his forties with HIV. The CDR3 runs from the conserved cysteine through the conserved F or W. A D gene is named only where the DNA matches it firmly. Rows give clone size only sometimes, using once, few, many, or a class for an expanded clone.

cdr3_aa: CASSPVGDETQYF
cdr3_nt: TGTGCTAGCAGCCCCGTAGGGGACGAGACCCAGTACTTC
v_call: TRBV5-4
clone_size: NA
d_call: NA
j_call: TRBJ2-5

cdr3_aa: CASSLVARQGTPYNEQFF
cdr3_nt: TGTGCCAGCAGCTTAGTGGCCCGACAGGGAACTCCCTACAATGAGCAGTTCTTC
v_call: TRBV11-3
clone_size: NA
d_call: TRBD1
j_call: TRBJ2-1

cdr3_aa: CASSSDEGASRYEQYF
cdr3_nt: TGTGCCAGCAGTTCCGATGAGGGAGCGTCACGATACGAGCAGTACTTC
v_call: TRBV7-9
clone_size: NA
d_call: NA
j_call: TRBJ2-7

cdr3_aa: CASHPGADNYGYTF
cdr3_nt: TGTGCCAGTCACCCCGGGGCCGACAACTATGGCTACACCTTC
v_call: TRBV6-1
clone_size: NA
d_call: NA
j_call: TRBJ1-2

cdr3_aa: CASRVGTAGNTIYF
cdr3_nt: TGTGCCAGCAGGGTGGGGACTGCCGGAAACACCATATATTTT
v_call: TRBV2
clone_size: few
d_call: NA
j_call: TRBJ1-3

cdr3_aa: CASSPTGDTQYF
cdr3_nt: TGTGCCAGCAGCCCGACCGGAGATACGCAGTATTTT
v_call: TRBV5-6
clone_size: NA
d_call: NA
j_call: TRBJ2-3

cdr3_aa: CASSSNTGELFF
cdr3_nt: TGCGCCAGCAGCTCAAACACCGGGGAGCTGTTTTTT
v_call: TRBV5-1
clone_size: once
d_call: NA
j_call: TRBJ2-2

cdr3_aa: CASSPAQGGTNEKLFF
cdr3_nt: TGTGCCAGCAGCCCAGCCCAGGGCGGAACTAATGAAAAACTGTTTTTT
v_call: TRBV7-9
clone_size: NA
d_call: NA
j_call: TRBJ1-4

cdr3_aa: CASSYRGRLNTGELFF
cdr3_nt: TGTGCCAGCAGTTATAGGGGGCGTTTGAACACCGGGGAGCTGTTTTTT
v_call: TRBV6-9
clone_size: NA
d_call: TRBD1
j_call: TRBJ2-2

cdr3_aa: CASSIGTAQARRKEKLFF
cdr3_nt: TGTGCCAGTAGTATCGGGACAGCCCAGGCCCGGCGTAAGGAAAAACTGTTTTTT
v_call: TRBV19
clone_size: NA
d_call: TRBD1
j_call: TRBJ1-4

cdr3_aa: CATSRERYYEQYF
cdr3_nt: TGTGCCACCAGCAGAGAAAGGTATTACGAGCAGTACTTC
v_call: TRBV15
clone_size: NA
d_call: NA
j_call: TRBJ2-7

cdr3_aa: CAIARGSNQPQHF
cdr3_nt: TGTGCCATTGCGAGGGGGAGCAATCAGCCCCAGCATTTT
v_call: TRBV10-3
clone_size: NA
d_call: NA
j_call: TRBJ1-5

cdr3_aa: CASSQESGVDTQYF
cdr3_nt: TGTGCCAGCAGCCAAGAGAGTGGGGTGGATACGCAGTATTTT
v_call: TRBV4-2
clone_size: few
d_call: NA
j_call: TRBJ2-3

cdr3_aa: CASSPRTGEGEAFF
cdr3_nt: TGTGCCAGCTCACCTAGGACTGGCGAGGGTGAAGCTTTCTTT
v_call: TRBV18
clone_size: NA
d_call: NA
j_call: TRBJ1-1

cdr3_aa: CAISEWGRPDTEAFF
cdr3_nt: TGTGCCATCAGTGAATGGGGACGGCCCGACACTGAAGCTTTCTTT
v_call: TRBV10-3
clone_size: NA
d_call: NA
j_call: TRBJ1-1

cdr3_aa: CSASDHEQFF
cdr3_nt: TGCAGTGCTAGCGACCATGAGCAGTTCTTC
v_call: TRBV20-1
clone_size: few
d_call: NA
j_call: TRBJ2-1

cdr3_aa: CASSFDNQPQHF
cdr3_nt: TGTGCCAGCAGTTTCGACAATCAGCCCCAGCATTTT
v_call: TRBV28
clone_size: NA
d_call: NA
j_call: TRBJ1-5

cdr3_aa: CAWSPASGRVDTQYF
cdr3_nt: TGTGCCTGGAGTCCGGCTAGCGGGAGGGTAGATACGCAGTATTTT
v_call: TRBV30
clone_size: NA
d_call: TRBD2
j_call: TRBJ2-3

cdr3_aa: CASSYPGEGGLGYTF
cdr3_nt: TGTGCCAGCAGTTACCCCGGGGAGGGGGGGCTTGGCTACACCTTC
v_call: TRBV6-6
clone_size: NA
d_call: NA
j_call: TRBJ1-2

cdr3_aa: CASSESFNSPLHF
cdr3_nt: TGCGCCAGCAGTGAGTCGTTTAATTCACCCCTCCACTTT
v_call: TRBV10-1
clone_size: NA
d_call: NA
j_call: TRBJ1-6

cdr3_aa: CASSYGLGGSYEQYF
cdr3_nt: TGTGCCAGCAGTTACGGTTTGGGGGGCTCCTACGAGCAGTACTTC
v_call: TRBV6-5
clone_size: once
d_call: NA
j_call: TRBJ2-7

cdr3_aa: CASSAEYEQYF
cdr3_nt: TGTGCCAGCAGTGCCGAGTACGAGCAGTACTTC
v_call: TRBV2
clone_size: NA
d_call: NA
j_call: TRBJ2-7

cdr3_aa: CASSRGQSNTGELFF
cdr3_nt: TGTGCCAGCAGCCGGGGACAGTCGAACACCGGGGAGCTGTTTTTT
v_call: TRBV11-3
clone_size: NA
d_call: TRBD1
j_call: TRBJ2-2

cdr3_aa: CASSQESGLPYNEQFF
cdr3_nt: TGTGCCAGCAGCCAAGAGTCTGGGTTACCCTACAATGAGCAGTTCTTC
v_call: TRBV14
clone_size: once
d_call: NA
j_call: TRBJ2-1

cdr3_aa: CASSQSQGILNTGELFF
cdr3_nt: TGCGCCAGCAGCCAATCACAGGGCATACTGAACACCGGGGAGCTGTTTTTT
v_call: TRBV4-3
clone_size: NA
d_call: NA
j_call: TRBJ2-2

cdr3_aa: CASSRSDYEQYF
cdr3_nt: TGCGCCAGCAGTAGGTCAGACTACGAGCAGTACTTC
v_call: TRBV10-2
clone_size: few
d_call: NA
j_call: TRBJ2-7

cdr3_aa: CASSLATLSSYEQYF
cdr3_nt: TGTGCCAGCAGCTTAGCGACGCTGAGCTCCTACGAGCAGTACTTC
v_call: TRBV7-2
clone_size: few
d_call: NA
j_call: TRBJ2-7

cdr3_aa: CASSVGGKGANYGYTF
cdr3_nt: TGTGCCAGCAGCGTAGGCGGTAAGGGGGCTAACTATGGCTACACCTTC
v_call: TRBV9
clone_size: NA
d_call: NA
j_call: TRBJ1-2

cdr3_aa: CASSPGQGFYEQYF
cdr3_nt: TGTGCCAGCAGTCCGGGACAGGGGTTTTACGAGCAGTACTTC
v_call: TRBV27
clone_size: NA
d_call: TRBD1
j_call: TRBJ2-7

cdr3_aa: CASSLVGQGLYEQYF
cdr3_nt: TGCGCCAGCAGCTTGGTAGGACAGGGGTTATACGAGCAGTACTTC
v_call: TRBV5-1
clone_size: once
d_call: TRBD1
j_call: TRBJ2-7

cdr3_aa: CASSQDMDRGTDTQYF
cdr3_nt: TGTGCCAGCAGCCAAGATATGGACAGGGGGACAGATACGCAGTATTTT
v_call: TRBV14
clone_size: NA
d_call: TRBD1
j_call: TRBJ2-3

cdr3_aa: CASSEGTSGNNEQFF
cdr3_nt: TGTGCCAGCAGTGAAGGGACTAGCGGGAACAATGAGCAGTTCTTC
v_call: TRBV25-1
clone_size: NA
d_call: TRBD2
j_call: TRBJ2-1

cdr3_aa: CASSVKDRVGEQYF
cdr3_nt: TGTGCCAGCAGCGTAAAAGACAGGGTAGGGGAGCAGTACTTC
v_call: TRBV9
clone_size: NA
d_call: TRBD1
j_call: TRBJ2-7

cdr3_aa: CASSGGGHTEAFF
cdr3_nt: TGTGCCAGCAGTGGCGGCGGACACACTGAAGCTTTCTTT
v_call: TRBV6-1
clone_size: NA
d_call: NA
j_call: TRBJ1-1

cdr3_aa: CASSDGETQYF
cdr3_nt: TGTGCCAGCAGCGATGGAGAGACCCAGTACTTC
v_call: TRBV5-4
clone_size: NA
d_call: NA
j_call: TRBJ2-5

cdr3_aa: CASSALDEQFF
cdr3_nt: TGTGCCAGCAGCGCGCTGGATGAGCAGTTCTTC
v_call: TRBV7-9
clone_size: few
d_call: NA
j_call: TRBJ2-1

cdr3_aa: CASRQAGGLYGYTF
cdr3_nt: TGTGCCAGTAGGCAAGCTGGGGGGCTCTATGGCTACACCTTC
v_call: TRBV19
clone_size: NA
d_call: NA
j_call: TRBJ1-2

cdr3_aa: CASSRTGEETQYF
cdr3_nt: TGTGCCAGCAGTCGGACAGGGGAAGAGACCCAGTACTTC
v_call: TRBV5-4
clone_size: NA
d_call: TRBD1
j_call: TRBJ2-5

cdr3_aa: CASSLTQMNTEAFF
cdr3_nt: TGTGCCAGCAGCTTAACACAGATGAACACTGAAGCTTTCTTT
v_call: TRBV5-4
clone_size: NA
d_call: NA
j_call: TRBJ1-1

cdr3_aa: CASSPADEQYF
cdr3_nt: TGTGCCAGCTCACCCGCCGACGAGCAGTACTTC
v_call: TRBV18
clone_size: once
d_call: NA
j_call: TRBJ2-7

cdr3_aa: CASSMAGGAGDEQFF
cdr3_nt: TGTGCCAGTAGTATGGCCGGTGGAGCGGGAGACGAGCAGTTCTTC
v_call: TRBV19
clone_size: NA
d_call: TRBD2
j_call: TRBJ2-1

cdr3_aa: CASSSGDPREETQYF
cdr3_nt: TGTGCCAGCAGCTCAGGGGACCCCCGGGAAGAGACCCAGTACTTC
v_call: TRBV5-8
clone_size: NA
d_call: NA
j_call: TRBJ2-5

cdr3_aa: CASSQGLVSPEKLFF
cdr3_nt: TGTGCCAGCAGCCAAGGTTTGGTGAGTCCGGAAAAACTGTTTTTT
v_call: TRBV14
clone_size: NA
d_call: NA
j_call: TRBJ1-4

cdr3_aa: CASSSDGGGNEQFF
cdr3_nt: TGCGCCAGCAGCTCGGACGGGGGTGGCAATGAGCAGTTCTTC
v_call: TRBV5-1
clone_size: NA
d_call: NA
j_call: TRBJ2-1

cdr3_aa: CASSVAELPSYEQYF
cdr3_nt: TGTGCCAGCAGCGTAGCAGAACTTCCCAGCTACGAGCAGTACTTC
v_call: TRBV9
clone_size: NA
d_call: NA
j_call: TRBJ2-7

cdr3_aa: CASSPGWGDSYEQYF
cdr3_nt: TGTGCCAGCAGCCCGGGTTGGGGCGATTCCTACGAGCAGTACTTC
v_call: TRBV5-6
clone_size: NA
d_call: NA
j_call: TRBJ2-7

cdr3_aa: CASSLVAGDTEAFF
cdr3_nt: TGTGCCAGCAGCTTAGTCGCAGGGGACACTGAAGCTTTCTTT
v_call: TRBV7-2
clone_size: NA
d_call: NA
j_call: TRBJ1-1

cdr3_aa: CASSLTYEQYF
cdr3_nt: TGTGCCAGCAGTTTAACCTACGAGCAGTACTTC
v_call: TRBV27
clone_size: NA
d_call: NA
j_call: TRBJ2-7

cdr3_aa: CASSDVRSSYNEQFF
cdr3_nt: TGTGCCAGCAGTGATGTACGGAGCTCCTACAATGAGCAGTTCTTC
v_call: TRBV25-1
clone_size: NA
d_call: NA
j_call: TRBJ2-1

cdr3_aa: CASGLTGVYEQYF
cdr3_nt: TGTGCCAGCGGCCTTACAGGGGTCTACGAGCAGTACTTC
v_call: TRBV27
clone_size: NA
d_call: TRBD1
j_call: TRBJ2-7

cdr3_aa: CAWSVGGRGLGGYTF
cdr3_nt: TGTGCCTGGAGTGTCGGGGGGCGCGGGCTGGGTGGCTACACCTTC
v_call: TRBV30
clone_size: NA
d_call: NA
j_call: TRBJ1-2

cdr3_aa: CSVEDPGQGISYEQYF
cdr3_nt: TGCAGCGTTGAAGATCCTGGGCAGGGGATCTCCTACGAGCAGTACTTC
v_call: TRBV29-1
clone_size: NA
d_call: NA
j_call: TRBJ2-7

cdr3_aa: CASSGFGTQETQYF
cdr3_nt: TGTGCCAGCTCAGGATTTGGGACCCAAGAGACCCAGTACTTC
v_call: TRBV6-5
clone_size: NA
d_call: NA
j_call: TRBJ2-5

cdr3_aa: CASRWVPYEQYF
cdr3_nt: TGTGCCAGCAGATGGGTGCCCTACGAGCAGTACTTC
v_call: TRBV6-1
clone_size: NA
d_call: NA
j_call: TRBJ2-7

cdr3_aa: CASSQDIQDPPGEQYF
cdr3_nt: TGTGCCAGCAGCCAAGATATTCAGGATCCGCCCGGGGAGCAGTACTTC
v_call: TRBV4-2
clone_size: NA
d_call: NA
j_call: TRBJ2-7

cdr3_aa: CASSGESVTTEAFF
cdr3_nt: TGTGCCAGCAGTGGAGAGTCAGTTACCACTGAAGCTTTCTTT
v_call: TRBV6-1
clone_size: NA
d_call: NA
j_call: TRBJ1-1

cdr3_aa: CASSVERGTYEQYF
cdr3_nt: TGTGCCAGCAGTGTAGAGAGGGGCACCTACGAGCAGTACTTC
v_call: TRBV13
clone_size: NA
d_call: NA
j_call: TRBJ2-7

cdr3_aa: CASSQRGEQYF
cdr3_nt: TGTGCCAGCAGCCAGAGGGGCGAGCAGTACTTC
v_call: TRBV6-5
clone_size: NA
d_call: NA
j_call: TRBJ2-7